A selection of T cell receptor beta chains follows, all from one sample in a study of human T cells and chemical hapten exposure. TCRdb passed the RACE reads through MiXCR, listing each CDR3 protein once. The sample has fewer than 50,000 distinct CDR3 sequences, approximately 4% seen once; the top ten hold 5.6%. Sequenced material: whole blood. The receptors originated from a human donor in good health. Some clones in this sample may be carry-over from other donors' samples. Both conserved end residues are part of each CDR3. The D gene is left open where the match is weak. Size tells how often a clone was seen (once, few, many) or the class of an expanded clone, and some rows leave it out.

cdr3_aa,clone_size,j_call,v_call,d_call,cdr3_length
CASSEDRSTEAFF,NA,TRBJ1-1,TRBV25-1,NA,13
CASSLHGTEAFF,many,TRBJ1-1,TRBV6-6,NA,12
CASSYSSSVNTGELFF,many,TRBJ2-2,TRBV6-2/TRBV6-3,NA,16
CASSQDSSGRANIQYF,many,TRBJ2-4,TRBV3-1,TRBD2,16
CATNRRETQYF,many,TRBJ2-5,TRBV7-8,NA,11
CASMRGGNQPQHF,many,TRBJ1-5,TRBV12-3/TRBV12-4,NA,13
CASSSSGLSTEAFF,many,TRBJ1-1,TRBV27,NA,14
CASSLSRDTHEQYF,many,TRBJ2-7,TRBV27,NA,14
CASSLEWGGSQPQHF,few,TRBJ1-5,TRBV28,NA,15
CSANQGDTEAFF,many,TRBJ1-1,TRBV20-1,TRBD1,12
CASRDRQNIQYF,NA,TRBJ2-4,TRBV5-6,NA,12